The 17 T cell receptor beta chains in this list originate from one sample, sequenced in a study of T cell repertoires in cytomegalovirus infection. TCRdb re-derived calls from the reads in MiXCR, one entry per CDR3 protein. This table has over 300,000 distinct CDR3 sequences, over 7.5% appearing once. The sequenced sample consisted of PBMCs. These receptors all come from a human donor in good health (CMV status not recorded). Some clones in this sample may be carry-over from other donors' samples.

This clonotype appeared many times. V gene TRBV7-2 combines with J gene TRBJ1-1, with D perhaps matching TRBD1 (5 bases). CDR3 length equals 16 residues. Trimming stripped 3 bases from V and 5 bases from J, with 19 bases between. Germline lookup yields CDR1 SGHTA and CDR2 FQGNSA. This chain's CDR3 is CASSLGTVRGRTEAFF. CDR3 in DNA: TGTGCCAGCAGCTTGGGTACGGTGCGGGGGAGGACTGAAGCTTTCTTT.

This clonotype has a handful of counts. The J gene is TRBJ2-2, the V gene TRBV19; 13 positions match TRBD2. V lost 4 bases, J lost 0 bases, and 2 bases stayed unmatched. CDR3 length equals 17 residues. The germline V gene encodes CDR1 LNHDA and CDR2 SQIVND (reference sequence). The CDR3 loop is CASSKGLAGTNTGELFF. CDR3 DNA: TGTGCCAGTAGTAAGGGACTAGCGGGAACGAACACCGGGGAGCTGTTTTTT.

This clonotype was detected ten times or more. The CDR3, as DNA: TGTGCCAGCAGCCCACAACAGGGAGGGACTACGGACATTCAGTACTTC. It specifies CASSPQQGGTTDIQYF. The rearrangement uses TRBV7-8 and TRBJ2-4; D possibly corresponds to TRBD2 (7 bases). Germline V gene lookup returns CDR1 SGHVS and CDR2 FQNEAQ. V was pared by 5 bases and J by 8 bases, with 22 bases between. CDR3 size: 16 residues.

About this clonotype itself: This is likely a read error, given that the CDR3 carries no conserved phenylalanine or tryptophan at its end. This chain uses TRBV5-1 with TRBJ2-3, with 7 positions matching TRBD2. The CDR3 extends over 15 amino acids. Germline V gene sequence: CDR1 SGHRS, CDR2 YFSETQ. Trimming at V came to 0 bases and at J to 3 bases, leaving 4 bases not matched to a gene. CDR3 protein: CASSLEAGPTDTQYL. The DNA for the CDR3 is TGCGCCAGCAGCTTGGAAGCGGGGCCGACAGATACGCAGTATCTT.

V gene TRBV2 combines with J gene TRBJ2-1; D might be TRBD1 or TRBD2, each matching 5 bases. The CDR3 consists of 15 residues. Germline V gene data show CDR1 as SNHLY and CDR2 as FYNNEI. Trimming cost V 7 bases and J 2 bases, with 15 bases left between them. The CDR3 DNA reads TGTGCCAGCACCCCCGGGACCGGTGCCTACAATGAGCAGTTCTTC. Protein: CASTPGTGAYNEQFF.

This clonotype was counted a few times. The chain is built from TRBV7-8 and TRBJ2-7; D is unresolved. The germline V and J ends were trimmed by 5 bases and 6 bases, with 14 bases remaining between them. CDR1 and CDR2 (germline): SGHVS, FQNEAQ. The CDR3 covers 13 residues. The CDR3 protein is CASSLRTHPEQYF. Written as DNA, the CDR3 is TGTGCCAGCAGCCTAAGGACCCACCCCGAGCAGTACTTC.

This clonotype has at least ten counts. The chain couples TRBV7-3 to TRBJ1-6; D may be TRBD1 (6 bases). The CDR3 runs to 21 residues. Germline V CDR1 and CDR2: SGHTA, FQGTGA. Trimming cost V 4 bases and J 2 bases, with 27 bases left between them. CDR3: CASSSPSRTAPKGTYNSPLHF. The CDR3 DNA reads TGTGCCAGCAGCTCCCCGTCTAGGACAGCCCCGAAAGGCACCTATAATTCACCCCTCCACTTT.

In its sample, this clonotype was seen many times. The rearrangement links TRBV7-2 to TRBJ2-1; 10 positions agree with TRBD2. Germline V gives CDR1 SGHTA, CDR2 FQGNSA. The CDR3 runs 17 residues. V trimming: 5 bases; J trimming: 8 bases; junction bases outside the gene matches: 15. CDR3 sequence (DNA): TGTGCCAGCAGCATAAGGACTAGCGGAGCCCCTAGGGATGAGCAGTTCTTC. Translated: CASSIRTSGAPRDEQFF.

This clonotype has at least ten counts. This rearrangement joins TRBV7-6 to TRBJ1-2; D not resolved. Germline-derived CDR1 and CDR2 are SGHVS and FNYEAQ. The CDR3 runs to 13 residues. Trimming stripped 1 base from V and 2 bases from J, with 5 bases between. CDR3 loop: CASSLVQNYGYTF. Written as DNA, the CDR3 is TGTGCCAGCAGCTTAGTCCAGAACTATGGCTACACCTTC.

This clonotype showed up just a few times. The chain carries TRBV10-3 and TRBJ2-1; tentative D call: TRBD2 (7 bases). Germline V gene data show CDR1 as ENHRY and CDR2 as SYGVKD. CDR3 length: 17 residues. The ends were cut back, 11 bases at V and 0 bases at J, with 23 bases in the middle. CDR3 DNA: TGTGCCGCAACCACGCCGGGGAGGGGGAGCTCCTACAATGAGCAGTTCTTC. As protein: CAATTPGRGSSYNEQFF.

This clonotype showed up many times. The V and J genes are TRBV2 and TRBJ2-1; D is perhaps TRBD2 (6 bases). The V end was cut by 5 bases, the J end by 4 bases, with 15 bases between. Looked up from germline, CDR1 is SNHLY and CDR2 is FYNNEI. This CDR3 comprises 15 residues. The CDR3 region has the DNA TGTGCCAGCAGTAGAGGGGACTTACCGTACAATGAGCAGTTCTTC. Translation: CASSRGDLPYNEQFF.

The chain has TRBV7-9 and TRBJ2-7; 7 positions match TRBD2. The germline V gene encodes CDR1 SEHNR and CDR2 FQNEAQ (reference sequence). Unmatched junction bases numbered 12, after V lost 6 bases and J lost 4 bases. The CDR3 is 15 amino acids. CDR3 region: CASREGSGNPYEQYF. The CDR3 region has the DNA TGTGCCAGCAGAGAGGGGAGCGGGAATCCTTACGAGCAGTACTTC.

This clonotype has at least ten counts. Here the CDR3 reads CASSSGPSANNEQFF. In nucleotides, the CDR3 is TGTGCCAGCAGCTCGGGCCCGTCGGCGAACAATGAGCAGTTCTTC. V is TRBV7-2 and J is TRBJ2-1; no clear D. Germline lookup yields CDR1 SGHTA and CDR2 FQGNSA. V was clipped by 4 bases and J by 5 bases, with 15 bases between them. This CDR3 contains 15 residues.

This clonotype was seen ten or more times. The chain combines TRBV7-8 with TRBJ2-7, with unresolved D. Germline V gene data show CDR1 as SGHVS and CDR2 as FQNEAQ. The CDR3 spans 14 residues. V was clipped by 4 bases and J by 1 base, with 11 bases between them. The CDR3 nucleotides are TGTGCCAGCAGCTCCGGAGCAGGATCCTACGAGCAGTACTTC. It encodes CASSSGAGSYEQYF.

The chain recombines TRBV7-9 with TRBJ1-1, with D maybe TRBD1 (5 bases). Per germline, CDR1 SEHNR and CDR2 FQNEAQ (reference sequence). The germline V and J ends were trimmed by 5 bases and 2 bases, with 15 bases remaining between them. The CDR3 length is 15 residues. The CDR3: CASSAAGMGNTEAFF. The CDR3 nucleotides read TGTGCCAGCAGCGCCGCAGGGATGGGAAACACTGAAGCTTTCTTT.

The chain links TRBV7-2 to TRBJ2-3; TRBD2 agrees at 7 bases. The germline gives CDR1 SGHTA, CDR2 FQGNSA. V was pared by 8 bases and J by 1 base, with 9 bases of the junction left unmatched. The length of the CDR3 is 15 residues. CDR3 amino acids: CASGPSGQRTDTQYF. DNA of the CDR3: TGTGCCAGCGGCCCTAGCGGTCAGCGCACAGATACGCAGTATTTT.

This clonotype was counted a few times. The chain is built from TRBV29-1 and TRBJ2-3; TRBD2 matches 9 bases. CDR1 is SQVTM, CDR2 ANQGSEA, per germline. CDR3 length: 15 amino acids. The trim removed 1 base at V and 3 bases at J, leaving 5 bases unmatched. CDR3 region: CSVEVLAGLTDTQYF. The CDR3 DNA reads TGCAGCGTTGAAGTTCTAGCGGGGCTGACAGATACGCAGTATTTT.